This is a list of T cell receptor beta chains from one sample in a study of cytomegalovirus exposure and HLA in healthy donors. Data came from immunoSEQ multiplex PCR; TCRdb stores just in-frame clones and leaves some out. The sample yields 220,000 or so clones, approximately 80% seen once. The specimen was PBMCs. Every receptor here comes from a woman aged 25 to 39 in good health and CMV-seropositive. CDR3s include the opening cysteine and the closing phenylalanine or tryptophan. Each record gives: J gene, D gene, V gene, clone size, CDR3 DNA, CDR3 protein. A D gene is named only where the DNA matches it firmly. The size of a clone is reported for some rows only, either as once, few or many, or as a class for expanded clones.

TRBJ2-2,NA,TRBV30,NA,TGTGCCTGGAGCCCTTACACCGGGGAGCTGTTTTTT,CAWSPYTGELFF
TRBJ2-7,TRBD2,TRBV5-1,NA,TGCGCCAGCAGCTCCCGGGAGGAAACCTACGAGCAGTACTTC,CASSSREETYEQYF
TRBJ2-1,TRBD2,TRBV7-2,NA,TGTGCCAGCAGCTTAGGGCTAGCGGAGTTCAATGAGCAGTTCTTC,CASSLGLAEFNEQFF
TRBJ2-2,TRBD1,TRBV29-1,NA,TGCAGCGTTGAGACAGGGGACACCGGGGAGCTGTTTTTT,CSVETGDTGELFF
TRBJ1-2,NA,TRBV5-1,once,TGCGCCAGCAGCTTCAGGCCAGACTATGGCTACACCTTC,CASSFRPDYGYTF
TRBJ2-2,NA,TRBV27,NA,TGTGCCAGCAGTTTTGGGGACACCGGGGAGCTGTTTTTT,CASSFGDTGELFF
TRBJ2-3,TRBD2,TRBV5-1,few,TGCGCCAGCCGGGCTAGCGGGCCCGGACATACGCAGTATTTT,CASRASGPGHTQYF
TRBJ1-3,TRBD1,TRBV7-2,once,TGTGCCAGCAGCCTGGACAGGATCACTGGAAACACCATATATTTT,CASSLDRITGNTIYF
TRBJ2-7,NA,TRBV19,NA,TGTGCCAGTAGTATAGGGGCGGGGCGACCCCTATACGAGCAGTACTTC,CASSIGAGRPLYEQYF
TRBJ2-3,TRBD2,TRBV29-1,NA,TGCAGCGTTGAGGGGGACTTGACTAGCGGATTTGGAAATACGCAGTATTTT,CSVEGDLTSGFGNTQYF
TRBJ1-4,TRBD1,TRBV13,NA,TGTGCCAGCAGGCTCACAGGACAGGGGGAGGAAAAACTGTTTTTT,CASRLTGQGEEKLFF
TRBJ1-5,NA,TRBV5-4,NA,TGTGCCAGCAGCTTGTATGGACTTTCGCAGCCCCAGCATTTT,CASSLYGLSQPQHF
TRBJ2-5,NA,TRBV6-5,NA,TGTGCCAGCAGTTACACACGGGGCGAAGAGACCCAGTACTTC,CASSYTRGEETQYF
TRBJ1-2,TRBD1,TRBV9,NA,TGTGCCAGCAGCCTAACTGGGACAGACTATGGCTACACCTTC,CASSLTGTDYGYTF
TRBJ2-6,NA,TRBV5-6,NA,TGTGCCAGCAGCTTGGTGCACTCTGGGGCCAACGTCCTGACTTTC,CASSLVHSGANVLTF